These 30 T cell receptor beta chains came from one sample sequenced in a study of Ad26.COV2.S vaccination and SARS-CoV-2 variants. TCRdb keeps only in-frame clones here, not all; method: immunoSEQ multiplex PCR. This table holds 400,000 to 500,000 clones, 89% found once. Treatment reported: approximately 18 received Ad26.COV2.S at low or high dose, single or two shots; 5 received placebo; per-sample allocation not given. Samples came from day 63 after the first vaccine or placebo injection. Sequencing used peripheral blood, obtained in a trial of Ad26.COV2.S vaccine versus placebo. The receptor set was obtained from a person aged 18-60 years who received the Ad26.COV2.S COVID-19 vaccine or a placebo.

The chain couples TRBV28 to TRBJ1-1, with D unresolved. The CDR3 is 15 residues long. Trimming left V 2 bases short and J 11 bases short, with 21 bases between. Germline loops: CDR1 MDHEN, CDR2 SYDVKM. CDR3 bases: TGTGCCAGCAGTTTAAATGGGCAGGCGGGGATTGGGGCTTTCTTT. Translated: CASSLNGQAGIGAFF.

The V gene is TRBV11-3, the J gene TRBJ2-1, with D possibly matching TRBD2 (7 bases). The V end lost 1 base, the J end lost 4 bases, and 14 bases lay between the germline ends. Per germline, CDR1 SGHNT and CDR2 YENEEA. This CDR3 region has 16 residues. CDR3 DNA sequence: TGTGCCAGCAGCTTAGTTAGGGGGGGGCCATACAATGAGCAGTTCTTC. This gives the protein CASSLVRGGPYNEQFF.

The chain joins TRBV4-3 to TRBJ1-2, with a possible D match to TRBD1 (5 bases). The CDR3 is 15 residues long. Germline CDR1 LGHNA, CDR2 YSLEER. V lost 1 base and J 4 bases, leaving 13 bases between the germline ends. CDR3 sequence (DNA): TGCGCCAGCAGCCAAGTTGGCCAGGGAGTCTATGGCTACACCTTC. Protein: CASSQVGQGVYGYTF.

V and J are TRBV7-3 and TRBJ2-3; 8 nucleotides line up with TRBD2. The CDR3 loop spans 17 amino acids. Germline-derived CDR1 and CDR2 are SGHTA and FQGTGA. Losses at the gene ends were 0 bases for V and 4 bases for J; bases not matched to a gene: 9. In nucleotides, the CDR3 is TGTGCCAGCAGCTTAACACCCCGCACTAGCGGAGCAGATACGCAGTATTTT. Translation gives CASSLTPRTSGADTQYF. The full variable domain, in which reference TRBV7-3 and TRBJ2-3 provide the parts outside the CDR3, is GAGVSQTPSNKVTEKGKYVELRCDPISGHTALYWYRQSLGQGPEFLIYFQGTGAADDSGLPNDRFFAVRPEGSVSTLKIQRTERGDSAVYLCASSLTPRTSGADTQYFGPGTRLTVL.

This rearrangement joins TRBV9 to TRBJ2-1, with 10 bases identical to TRBD2. J gave up 2 bases and V 4 bases, and 6 bases lay outside the gene matches. The germline V gene has CDR1 SGDLS and CDR2 YYNGEE. This CDR3 spans 16 amino acids. CDR3 protein: CASSQGLAGAYNEQFF. The CDR3 DNA sequence: TGTGCCAGCAGCCAAGGGCTAGCGGGAGCCTACAATGAGCAGTTCTTC. The full variable domain, with the rest looked up from reference TRBV9 and TRBJ2-1, is DSGVTQTPKHLITATGQRVTLRCSPRSGDLSVYWYQQSLDQGLQFLIQYYNGEERAKGNILERFSAQQFPDLHSELNLSSLELGDSALYFCASSQGLAGAYNEQFFGPGTRLTVL.

V is TRBV2 and J is TRBJ1-5; no reliable D call. This CDR3 is 12 amino acids long. Germline V CDR1 and CDR2: SNHLY, FYNNEI. The V end was cut by 6 bases, the J end by 7 bases, with 10 bases between. The CDR3 is CASRDGQQPQHF. CDR3 in DNA: TGTGCCAGCAGGGACGGGCAGCAGCCCCAGCATTTT.

V gene TRBV10-3 combines with J gene TRBJ2-1; D unresolved. V lost 8 bases and J 4 bases, leaving 15 bases between the germline ends. CDR1 and CDR2 from the germline V gene are ENHRY and SYGVKD. This CDR3 has 14 residues. The CDR3 protein is CAISPVLTYNEQFF. DNA of the CDR3: TGTGCCATCTCCCCCGTTCTAACGTACAATGAGCAGTTCTTC.

The CDR3 region has the DNA TGTGCCAGCAGCCCCGCGGGGCTGGATCCCTACGAGCAGTACTTC. Protein: CASSPAGLDPYEQYF. This chain uses TRBV4-2 with TRBJ2-7, with D tentatively TRBD2 (6 bases). Looked up from germline, CDR1 is LGHNA and CDR2 is YNFKEQ. This CDR3 spans 15 amino acids. The V gene lost 4 bases and the J gene lost 2 bases, with 15 bases spanning the gap.

The rearrangement links TRBV10-3 to TRBJ1-2; no clear D. The CDR3 spans 13 residues. CDR1 and CDR2 (germline): ENHRY, SYGVKD. The ends were cut back, 2 bases at V and 8 bases at J, with 12 bases in the middle. The CDR3 DNA reads as TGTGCCATCAGTGAGCACAGCCTGGAGGGCTACACCTTC. Translating gives CAISEHSLEGYTF.

This chain links TRBV9 with TRBJ2-5, with no clear D. CDR3 length: 12 residues. V was cut by 0 bases and J by 2 bases, with 2 bases left in between. From germline, CDR1 is SGDLS and CDR2 YYNGEE. CDR3 nucleotide sequence: TGTGCCAGCAGCGTAGATCAAGAGACCCAGTACTTC. Translated: CASSVDQETQYF.

The chain carries TRBV7-8 and TRBJ2-1; 10 nucleotides align to TRBD2. Trimming cost V 2 bases and J 5 bases; bases outside gene matches: 3. The CDR3 has 15 residues. CDR1 is SGHVS, CDR2 FQNEAQ, per germline. The CDR3 DNA sequence: TGTGCCAGCAGCTTAAGCGGGAGGGATCACAATGAGCAGTTCTTC. This gives the protein CASSLSGRDHNEQFF.

J is TRBJ1-1 and V is TRBV27; TRBD1 agrees at 7 bases. The CDR3 has 17 residues. Germline V gene sequence: CDR1 MNHEY, CDR2 SMNVEV (reference sequence). With 6 bases clipped from V and 3 bases from J, the junction kept 16 bases outside the gene matches. CDR3 bases: TGTGCCAGCAGCAGGTCGACAGGGCGTATCCTCTACACTGAAGCTTTCTTT. Protein sequence: CASSRSTGRILYTEAFF.

This clone was seen just once. V and J are TRBV4-3 and TRBJ2-3; a possible D gene is TRBD1 (5 bases). Trimming cost V 0 bases and J 1 base, with 17 bases left between them. The CDR3 contains 18 residues. CDR1 and CDR2 from the germline V gene are LGHNA and YSLEER. CDR3 protein: CASSQDLWGGHGTDTQYF. The CDR3, as DNA: TGCGCCAGCAGCCAAGATCTTTGGGGTGGACACGGCACAGATACGCAGTATTTT.

V gene TRBV12-3 or TRBV12-4 combines with J gene TRBJ2-2; D is ambiguous. The CDR3 is made up of 13 amino acids. V shed 5 bases and J shed 1 base, with 5 bases lying between them. The chain's CDR3 is CASSAVNTGELFF. The CDR3 DNA is TGTGCCAGCAGTGCAGTGAACACCGGGGAGCTGTTTTTT.

The V call is TRBV6-5, the J call TRBJ1-4, with D tentatively TRBD1 (6 bases). CDR1 is MNHEY, CDR2 SVGAGI, per germline. The ends were cut back, 0 bases at V and 6 bases at J, with 11 bases in the middle. The CDR3 spans 15 residues. CDR3 amino acids: CASSYSYRGDEKLFF. The CDR3 DNA reads as TGTGCCAGCAGTTACTCGTATAGGGGGGATGAAAAACTGTTTTTT.

The chain carries TRBV5-6 and TRBJ1-6; 8 bases are a match to TRBD1. Germline trimming cut 3 bases from V and 6 bases from J; bases unmatched to any gene: 8. The CDR3 is made up of 16 amino acids. Germline V gene sequence: CDR1 SGHDT, CDR2 YYEEEE. The CDR3 sequence is CASSSAGTGLNSPLHF. Here the CDR3 DNA reads TGTGCCAGCAGCTCAGCCGGGACAGGCCTTAATTCACCCCTCCACTTT. The full variable domain, in which reference TRBV5-6 and TRBJ1-6 provide the parts outside the CDR3, is DAGVTQSPTHLIKTRGQQVTLRCSPKSGHDTVSWYQQALGQGPQFIFQYYEEEERQRGNFPDRFSGHQFPNYSSELNVNALLLGDSALYLCASSSAGTGLNSPLHFGNGTRLTVT.

The rearrangement joins TRBV5-4 to TRBJ1-4, with 8 bases identical to TRBD1. Germline CDR1 reads SGHNT; CDR2 reads YYREEE (reference sequence). This CDR3 is 16 amino acids long. J lost 3 bases, V lost 4 bases, and 8 bases had no gene match. The CDR3 DNA sequence: TGTGCCAGCAGCACATCAGGGGGCACGGCTAATGAAAAACTGTTTTTT. Amino acid sequence: CASSTSGGTANEKLFF.

J is TRBJ1-6 and V is TRBV5-1; maybe TRBD1 (5 bases). The length of the CDR3 is 14 residues. The ends were cut back, 5 bases at V and 5 bases at J, with 11 bases in the middle. The germline V gene encodes CDR1 SGHRS and CDR2 YFSETQ. CDR3 loop: CASSAQANNSPLHF. CDR3 DNA sequence: TGCGCCAGCAGTGCACAGGCGAATAATTCACCCCTCCACTTT.

In its sample, this clone was seen once. V usage is TRBV9 and J usage is TRBJ2-3; the D gene is possibly TRBD2 (5 bases). Deletions cut 7 bases from V and 2 bases from J, with 11 bases between. From germline, CDR1 is SGDLS and CDR2 YYNGEE. This CDR3 spans 13 amino acids. CDR3 sequence (DNA): TGTGCCAGCGGTAGCGACTCCACAGATACGCAGTATTTT. This gives the protein CASGSDSTDTQYF.

CDR3 amino acids: CASSPPYWTGGFYEQYF. The CDR3 DNA reads TGTGCCAGCAGCCCACCTTATTGGACAGGGGGTTTCTACGAGCAGTACTTC. The rearrangement uses TRBV7-2 and TRBJ2-7, with 10 bases that match TRBD1. The V gene's germline CDR1 is SGHTA and CDR2 FQGNSA. This CDR3 is built from 17 residues. Unmatched junction bases numbered 13, after V lost 5 bases and J lost 3 bases. Combining the CDR3 with reference TRBV7-2 and TRBJ2-7 gives the whole variable domain GAGVSQSPSNKVTEKGKDVELRCDPISGHTALYWYRQSLGQGLEFLIYFQGNSAPDKSGLPSDRFSAERTGGSVSTLTIQRTQQEDSAVYLCASSPPYWTGGFYEQYFGPGTRLTVT.

This sequence joins TRBV5-4 and TRBJ2-5; D is uncertain. Looked up from germline, CDR1 is SGHNT and CDR2 is YYREEE (reference sequence). V lost 0 bases, J lost 1 base, and 10 bases lay in between. CDR3 length: 15 amino acids. As DNA, the CDR3 is TGTGCCAGCAGCTTGGTTGGTGGGTTCCAAGAGACCCAGTACTTC. Protein: CASSLVGGFQETQYF. The full variable domain, completed using reference TRBV5-4 and TRBJ2-5, is ETGVTQSPTHLIKTRGQQVTLRCSSQSGHNTVSWYQQALGQGPQFIFQYYREEENGRGNFPPRFSGLQFPNYSSELNVNALELDDSALYLCASSLVGGFQETQYFGPGTRLLVL.

This clone was picked up one time. The chain is built from TRBV4-2 and TRBJ2-7; the D call may be TRBD1 or TRBD2 (5 bases each). The CDR3 is 14 amino acids. Trimming left V 4 bases short and J 3 bases short, with 13 bases between. Germline CDR1 LGHNA, CDR2 YNFKEQ. In DNA form, the CDR3 reads TGTGCCAGCAGCCCCGGGGCTATAATCTACGAGCAGTACTTC. It encodes CASSPGAIIYEQYF.

The V call is TRBV5-1, the J call TRBJ2-2; tentative D call: TRBD1 (6 bases). V lost 0 bases, J lost 5 bases, and 14 bases lay in between. This CDR3 has 16 residues. Germline V gene data show CDR1 as SGHRS and CDR2 as YFSETQ. The CDR3 loop reads CASSLGATGGTGELFF. DNA of the CDR3: TGCGCCAGCAGCTTGGGAGCGACAGGAGGTACCGGGGAGCTGTTTTTT.

This clone was observed a few times. The V call is TRBV5-4, the J call TRBJ1-5; a weak D match, TRBD1 (6 bases). This CDR3 spans 15 amino acids. V lost 4 bases, J lost 4 bases, and 15 bases lay in between. Germline CDR1 is SGHNT and CDR2 is YYREEE (reference sequence). This CDR3 reads CASSPAVQGNQPQHF. In DNA form, the CDR3 reads TGTGCCAGCAGCCCGGCGGTTCAGGGGAATCAGCCCCAGCATTTT.

V is TRBV5-1 and J is TRBJ2-3; TRBD2 agrees at 13 bases. CDR3 size: 19 residues. V lost 3 bases, J lost 0 bases, and 10 bases stayed unmatched. The germline gives CDR1 SGHRS, CDR2 YFSETQ. This chain's CDR3 is CASSSRTSGGDTSTDTQYF. In DNA, the CDR3 is TGCGCCAGCAGCTCTAGGACTAGCGGGGGTGACACTAGCACAGATACGCAGTATTTT.

The rearrangement joins TRBV29-1 to TRBJ1-2; a possible D gene is TRBD1 (5 bases). The ends were cut back, 1 base at V and 4 bases at J, with 10 bases in the middle. This CDR3 has 13 amino acids. Germline-derived CDR1 and CDR2 are SQVTM and ANQGSEA. Here the CDR3 DNA reads TGCAGCGTTGAAGGCCTGCAGGGCTATGGCTACACCTTC. Translating gives CSVEGLQGYGYTF.

The chain joins TRBV7-2 to TRBJ2-2, with unresolved D. V was clipped by 1 base and J by 4 bases, with 7 bases between them. The CDR3 loop spans 14 amino acids. Germline V gene data show CDR1 as SGHTA and CDR2 as FQGNSA. The CDR3 protein is CASSLEDVTGELFF. The CDR3, as DNA: TGTGCCAGCAGCTTAGAGGATGTCACCGGGGAGCTGTTTTTT. Complete variable domain (other parts from reference TRBV7-2 and TRBJ2-2): GAGVSQSPSNKVTEKGKDVELRCDPISGHTALYWYRQSLGQGLEFLIYFQGNSAPDKSGLPSDRFSAERTGGSVSTLTIQRTQQEDSAVYLCASSLEDVTGELFFGEGSRLTVL.

This chain uses TRBV7-2 with TRBJ1-5; a weak D match, TRBD1 (5 bases). The CDR3 totals 16 residues. Trimming removed 5 bases from V and 5 bases from J, with 19 bases in between. Germline CDR1 reads SGHTA; CDR2 reads FQGNSA. The CDR3 sequence: CASSPNRAWGDQPQHF. In DNA form, the CDR3 reads TGTGCCAGCAGCCCCAACCGGGCTTGGGGCGATCAGCCCCAGCATTTT.

The V call is TRBV5-1, the J call TRBJ1-1; 7 bases align to TRBD1. V lost 3 bases to trimming and J lost 0 bases; unmatched junction nucleotides: 2. This CDR3 is 14 amino acids long. The germline V gene has CDR1 SGHRS and CDR2 YFSETQ. The CDR3, as DNA: TGCGCCAGCAGCTGGACAGGTCTGAACACTGAAGCTTTCTTT. Its translation: CASSWTGLNTEAFF.

J is TRBJ2-2 and V is TRBV5-1, with D maybe TRBD1 (6 bases). The V gene lost 0 bases and the J gene lost 4 bases, with 16 bases spanning the gap. The CDR3 has 17 residues. The germline CDR1 and CDR2 sequences are SGHRS and YFSETQ. This chain's CDR3 is CASSLAYGGAGTGELFF. CDR3 nucleotide sequence: TGCGCCAGCAGCTTGGCCTATGGGGGCGCGGGCACCGGGGAGCTGTTTTTT.